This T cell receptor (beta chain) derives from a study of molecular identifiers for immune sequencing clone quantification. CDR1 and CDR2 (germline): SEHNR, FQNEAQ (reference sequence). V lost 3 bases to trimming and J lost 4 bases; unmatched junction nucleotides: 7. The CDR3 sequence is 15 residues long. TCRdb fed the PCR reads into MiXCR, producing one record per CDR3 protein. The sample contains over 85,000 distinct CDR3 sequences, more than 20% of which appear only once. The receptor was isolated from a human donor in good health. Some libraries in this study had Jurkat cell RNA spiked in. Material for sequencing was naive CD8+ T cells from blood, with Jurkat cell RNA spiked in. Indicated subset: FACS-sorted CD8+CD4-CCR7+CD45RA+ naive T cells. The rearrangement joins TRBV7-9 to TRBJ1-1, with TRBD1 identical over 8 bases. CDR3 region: CASSFAGGLSTEAFF. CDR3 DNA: TGTGCCAGCAGCTTCGCAGGGGGCTTGAGCACTGAAGCTTTCTTT.